This is a list of T cell receptor beta chains from one sample in a study of cytomegalovirus exposure and HLA in healthy donors. Generated by immunoSEQ multiplex PCR, the TCRdb table keeps only in-frame clones and is missing some. The sample comprises some 70,000 clones, 55% to 65% of which are singletons, and approximately 2.9% rests with the top ten. Sequencing was performed on PBMCs. The receptors derive from a woman between 50 and 59 years old in good health and CMV-seronegative. The CDR3 runs from the conserved cysteine through the conserved F or W. The D gene is left open where the match is weak. Size is omitted from some rows. Given values are once, few, many or a class for expanded clones.

>TRBJ2-7|NA|TRBD1|TRBV9
TGTGCCAGCAGCGTGACAGGGAACTCCTACGAGCAGTACTTC
CASSVTGNSYEQYF
>TRBJ2-7|NA|TRBD1|TRBV27
TGTGCCAGCAGTTTGTCCCCCGGGACAGCCAACTACGAGCAGTACTTC
CASSLSPGTANYEQYF
>TRBJ2-3|NA|TRBD1|TRBV19
TGTGCCACCGGGGACAGGGCAGTCGGCACAGATACGCAGTATTTT
CATGDRAVGTDTQYF
>TRBJ1-2|NA|TRBD1|TRBV9
TGTGCCAGCAGCAGCCGGGACAGGGTGTTTCCTAACTATGGCTACACCTTC
CASSSRDRVFPNYGYTF
>TRBJ2-1|NA|TRBD1|TRBV5-1
TGCGCCAGCAGCTCAAGTCCGGGACAGGGAGGGTACAATGAGCAGTTCTTC
CASSSSPGQGGYNEQFF
>TRBJ2-7|NA|NA|TRBV2
TGTGCCACCGCTAGCTCGTACGAGCAGTACTTC
CATASSYEQYF
>TRBJ1-2|NA|TRBD1|TRBV10-3
TGTGCCATCAGGGGACAGGGGGCCCTCACCTTC
CAIRGQGALTF
>TRBJ2-1|NA|TRBD2|TRBV5-6
TGTGCCAGCAGCCTGAACGGACTAGTTGTCTACAATGAGCAGTTCTTC
CASSLNGLVVYNEQFF
>TRBJ1-1|NA|TRBD1|TRBV5-1
TGCGCCAGCAGCTTAACGTCAGGGGGCGGCACTGAAGCTTTCTTT
CASSLTSGGGTEAFF
>TRBJ2-7|NA|NA|TRBV12-1
TGTGCCAGCAGCTTTAACAGGGGAAAATCCTACGAGCAGTACTTC
CASSFNRGKSYEQYF
>TRBJ2-7|few|TRBD1|TRBV28
TGTGCCAGCAGTCCGTTAGGACAGGGGGATCGGTCCCGGGCCAGTGGGTACTTC
CASSPLGQGDRSRASGYF
>TRBJ1-2|NA|NA|TRBV18
TGTGCCAGCTCGCCACTCCCGGTAGAGGATGGCTACACCTTC
CASSPLPVEDGYTF
>TRBJ2-1|NA|NA|TRBV6-5
TGTGCCAGCAGTATAGCGGAGAGCTCCTACAATGAGCAGTTCTTC
CASSIAESSYNEQFF
>TRBJ1-6|NA|TRBD1|TRBV7-8
TGTGCCAGCAGCTTACGACAGGGTGGTAATTCACCCCTCCACTTT
CASSLRQGGNSPLHF
>TRBJ2-7|few|TRBD2|TRBV7-8
TGTGCCAGCTCCGGGACTAGCGGGTTTACGAGCTCCTACGAGCAGTACTTC
CASSGTSGFTSSYEQYF
>TRBJ2-5|NA|TRBD2|TRBV4-3
TGCGCCAGCAGCCAGCGACTAGCGAAAGAGACCCAGTACTTC
CASSQRLAKETQYF
>TRBJ2-5|NA|NA|TRBV6-5
TGTGCCAGCAGGTTACAGGGTTACGAGACCCAGTACTTC
CASRLQGYETQYF
>TRBJ1-1|NA|NA|TRBV18
TGTGCCAGCTCACCATTAATGGCGGGGGCGGACACTGAAGCTTTCTTT
CASSPLMAGADTEAFF
>TRBJ2-3|NA|NA|TRBV2
TGTGCCAGCAGTGGACAGGTCCACACAGATACGCAGTATTTT
CASSGQVHTDTQYF
>TRBJ2-1|few|NA|TRBV9
TGTGCCAGCAGCGTAAGGTCGGGGTCGTGGTACAATGAGCAGTTCTTC
CASSVRSGSWYNEQFF
>TRBJ1-1|NA|TRBD1|TRBV5-6
TGTGCCAGCAGGTTATACGGAGACAGGGATGGTGAAGCTTTCTTT
CASRLYGDRDGEAFF
>TRBJ2-5|NA|TRBD2|TRBV25-1
TGTGCCAGCAGTCGGACTAGCGGAGGCGGGGAGACCCAGTACTTC
CASSRTSGGGETQYF
>TRBJ2-7|NA|NA|TRBV30
TGTGCCTGGAGTGTATCCGGGATTAACGAGCAGTACTTC
CAWSVSGINEQYF
>TRBJ2-7|NA|NA|TRBV6-5
TGTGCCAGCAGTACCACATGGGGGGACGAGCAGTACTTC
CASSTTWGDEQYF
>TRBJ2-3|NA|NA|TRBV6-5
TGTGCCAGCAGTTACCAGCCCCGAGCGGATACGCAGTATTTT
CASSYQPRADTQYF
>TRBJ2-4|few|TRBD1|TRBV5-6
TGTGCCAGCAGCTTGGCTGGGACAGACCTAGCCAAAAACATTCAGTACTTC
CASSLAGTDLAKNIQYF
>TRBJ1-2|NA|TRBD1|TRBV2
TGTGCCAGCAGTGAAGCGACGACAGGGGCGGGCGGGGGCTACACCTTC
CASSEATTGAGGGYTF
>TRBJ2-7|NA|TRBD1|TRBV5-1
TGCGCCAGCAGCTCAACAGGGGGGAGCTCCTACGAGCAGTACTTC
CASSSTGGSSYEQYF
>TRBJ1-2|few|NA|TRBV15
TGTGCCACCAGCACTTTTAACTATGGCTACACCTTC
CATSTFNYGYTF
>TRBJ1-4|NA|NA|TRBV28
TGTGCCAGCAGTTTCTCCAGGTTCAAACTGTTTTTT
CASSFSRFKLFF
>TRBJ2-2|NA|NA|TRBV2
TGTGCCAGCAGCGTCGACAGGCGCCCTACCGGGGAGCTGTTTTTT
CASSVDRRPTGELFF
>TRBJ1-1|NA|NA|TRBV5-1
TGCGCCAGCAGCTTTCCACAGGGAGCGGCTTTCTTT
CASSFPQGAAFF
>TRBJ2-3|NA|NA|TRBV9
TGTGCCAGCAGCCCGCTGGGGGGATACACAGATACGCAGTATTTT
CASSPLGGYTDTQYF
>TRBJ2-1|NA|NA|TRBV4-1
TGCGCCAGCAGTCCGGTCAGGGCTAGGGGCAATGAGCAGTTCTTC
CASSPVRARGNEQFF
>TRBJ2-7|NA|TRBD2|TRBV4-1
TGCGCCAGCAGCCAGGAGACTAGCGGGAGTGTCTACGAGCAGTACTTC
CASSQETSGSVYEQYF
>TRBJ2-7|NA|NA|TRBV7-6
TGTGCCAGCAGCCTCCTAGGTCAGTCAGGGCGCGACGAGCAGTACTTC
CASSLLGQSGRDEQYF
>TRBJ2-1|NA|NA|TRBV4-2
TGTGCCAGCAGCCAAGGCTCAGAAGGAGGGGCGGAGCAGTTCTTC
CASSQGSEGGAEQFF
>TRBJ2-2|NA|NA|TRBV9
TGTGCCAGCAGTAGGGACTCGAACACCGGGGAGCTGTTTTTT
CASSRDSNTGELFF
>TRBJ1-1|many|NA|TRBV23-1
TGCGCCAGCAGTCACAGGGGTAGGGGGAACACTGAAGCTTTCTTT
CASSHRGRGNTEAFF
>TRBJ1-4|NA|NA|TRBV4-3
TGCGCCAGCAGCCAAGATTTGGCGGGAACTAATGAAAAACTGTTTTTT
CASSQDLAGTNEKLFF
>TRBJ2-1|NA|NA|TRBV9
TGTGCCAGCAGCGTAGGTCCAGGTGCAGGCAATGAGCAGTTCTTC
CASSVGPGAGNEQFF
>TRBJ2-1|NA|NA|TRBV6-6
TGTGCCAGCAGACTACAGGGTTGGCTCTACAATGAGCAGTTCTTC
CASRLQGWLYNEQFF
>TRBJ2-5|NA|TRBD2|TRBV19
TGTGCCAGTAGTCCACGGGAGGGCGGGTACCAAGAGACCCAGTACTTC
CASSPREGGYQETQYF
>TRBJ1-2|few|NA|TRBV28
TGTGCCAGCAGTTTAACGGGGGAAAGGGGCTACACCTTC
CASSLTGERGYTF
>TRBJ1-2|NA|NA|TRBV11-3
TGTGCCAGCAGCCCGTTTAGGACAGATAACTATGGCTACACCTTC
CASSPFRTDNYGYTF
>TRBJ2-7|NA|NA|TRBV5-6
TGTGCCAGCAGCAACATTAACCGGGACACCTCCTACGAGCAGTACTTC
CASSNINRDTSYEQYF
>TRBJ1-4|few|TRBD1|TRBV30
TGTGCCTGGAGTGTACAGGGGAATGATGAAAAACTGTTTTTT
CAWSVQGNDEKLFF
>TRBJ1-2|NA|TRBD1|TRBV7-6
TGTGCCAGCAGCTTAGACAGGGGCTATGGCTACACCTTC
CASSLDRGYGYTF
>TRBJ1-5|NA|TRBD1|TRBV18
TGTGCCAGCTCAATGACAGGGGGCCCCAATCAGCCCCAGCATTTT
CASSMTGGPNQPQHF
>TRBJ1-4|NA|NA|TRBV9
TGTGCCAGCAGCTTTGGGTTAGCCCGAAATGAAAAACTGTTTTTT
CASSFGLARNEKLFF
>TRBJ2-7|NA|NA|TRBV10-3
TGTGCCATCAGTGATCGAGGATACGCAGACGAGCAGTACTTC
CAISDRGYADEQYF